The 22 T cell receptor beta chains in this list originate from one sample, sequenced in a study of graft-versus-host responses after intestinal transplantation. No antigens are known for them. Sequencing used immunoSEQ multiplex PCR; TCRdb keeps in-frame clones, though not all of them. The data show approximately 90,000 clones, about 89% seen once. This specimen consisted of unstimulated CD8+ T cells sorted from spleen or lymph node cells, obtained before intestinal transplant. The source of these receptors is a human donor who received an intestinal transplant.

This sequence joins TRBV9 and TRBJ1-3; tentatively, D is TRBD1 (5 bases). Per germline, CDR1 SGDLS and CDR2 YYNGEE. The ends were cut back, 1 base at V and 7 bases at J, with 9 bases in the middle. The CDR3 has 13 amino acids. Here the CDR3 DNA reads TGTGCCAGCAGCGTATCGGGGGTGAACACCATATATTTT. As protein: CASSVSGVNTIYF.

The chain has TRBV13 and TRBJ2-4; the D gene is possibly TRBD2 (6 bases). This CDR3 is 13 amino acids long. V dropped 8 bases and J dropped 9 bases, with 17 bases sitting between them. Germline CDR1 PRHDT, CDR2 FYEKMQ (reference sequence). For the CDR3, the DNA is TGTGCCAGCGCCTCTATGGGGGAGGTCATTCAGTACTTC. Residues: CASASMGEVIQYF. Variable domain in full (rest from reference TRBV13 and TRBJ2-4): AAGVIQSPRHLIKEKRETATLKCYPIPRHDTVYWYQQGPGQDPQFLISFYEKMQSDKGSIPDRFSAQQFSDYHSELNMSSLELGDSALYFCASASMGEVIQYFGAGTRLSVL.

J is TRBJ2-7 and V is TRBV6-5, with TRBD1 matching over 7 bases. In germline, CDR1 is MNHEY, CDR2 SVGAGI. This CDR3 region has 14 residues. V was pared by 5 bases and J by 3 bases, with 7 bases of the junction left unmatched. CDR3 region: CASSEGDSYYEQYF. CDR3 nucleotides: TGTGCCAGCAGTGAAGGGGACAGCTACTACGAGCAGTACTTC.

The chain carries TRBV13 and TRBJ2-3; D gene uncertain. V lost 5 bases and J lost 1, with 10 bases in between. Germline V CDR1 and CDR2: PRHDT, FYEKMQ (reference sequence). The CDR3 length is 14 residues. Written as DNA, the CDR3 is TGTGCCAGCAGCACCGGGCACCGCACAGATACGCAGTATTTT. As protein: CASSTGHRTDTQYF.

The J gene is TRBJ2-1, the V gene TRBV5-6; maybe TRBD2 (5 bases). The CDR3 totals 15 residues. V lost 3 bases and J 0 bases, leaving 10 bases between the germline ends. Germline loops: CDR1 SGHDT, CDR2 YYEEEE. CDR3 sequence: CASSSSSTSYNEQFF. In DNA, the CDR3 is TGTGCCAGCAGCTCCTCTAGCACCTCCTACAATGAGCAGTTCTTC.

The genes are TRBV30 and TRBJ2-1; D is perhaps TRBD2 (5 bases). The CDR3 has 13 amino acids. V gave up 4 bases and J gave up 1 base, with 8 bases separating them. Germline-derived CDR1 and CDR2 are GTSNPN and SVGIG (reference sequence). In DNA form, the CDR3 reads TGTGCCTGGACTTTAGCGTCCTACAATGAGCAGTTCTTC. It encodes CAWTLASYNEQFF.

The chain employs TRBV6-6 and TRBJ2-7; D is perhaps TRBD2 (6 bases). V lost 0 bases and J lost 3, with 15 bases in between. The CDR3 totals 16 residues. Germline V gene sequence: CDR1 MNHNY, CDR2 SVGAGI (reference sequence). CDR3 protein: CASSYSIFSGDYEQYF. As DNA, the CDR3 is TGTGCCAGCAGTTACTCGATCTTCTCGGGGGACTACGAGCAGTACTTC.

The J gene is TRBJ2-6, the V gene TRBV4-2; the match to TRBD2 covers 9 bases. The CDR3 length is 20 residues. Germline-derived CDR1 and CDR2 are LGHNA and YNFKEQ. Trimming cost V 0 bases and J 3 bases; bases outside gene matches: 12. The CDR3 is CASSQEGSGGTPGGANVLTF. In DNA form, the CDR3 reads TGTGCCAGCAGCCAAGAAGGGAGCGGGGGGACACCCGGTGGGGCCAACGTCCTGACTTTC.

The J gene is TRBJ1-2, the V gene TRBV28, with D tentatively TRBD1 (5 bases). The CDR3 runs to 14 residues. V shed 2 bases and J shed 5 bases, with 12 bases lying between them. CDR1 and CDR2 (germline): MDHEN, SYDVKM. The CDR3 loop reads CASSLQGFLYGYTF. The DNA of the CDR3 is TGTGCCAGCAGTTTACAGGGATTTCTATATGGCTACACCTTC.

The chain joins TRBV11-2 to TRBJ2-7, with a tentative D call TRBD2 (5 bases). Germline values: CDR1 SGHAT, CDR2 FQNNGV. The CDR3 runs to 13 residues. V was pared by 1 base and J by 1 base, with 5 bases between. The CDR3 DNA reads as TGTGCCAGCAGCTTAGCGGGGTCCTACGAGCAGTACTTC. Amino acid sequence: CASSLAGSYEQYF.

The chain has TRBV6-1 and TRBJ2-7; D remains ambiguous. The ends were cut back, 8 bases at V and 0 bases at J, with 8 bases in the middle. The CDR3 is 12 residues long. Germline V CDR1 and CDR2: MNHNS, SASEGT. The CDR3 reads CASPGSSYEQYF. The CDR3 DNA reads TGTGCCAGCCCCGGCTCCTCCTACGAGCAGTACTTC.

This clone was observed a few times. The chain has TRBV6-5 and TRBJ2-7; TRBD1 matches 7 bases. Trimming removed 2 bases from V and 5 bases from J; junction bases left unmatched: 9. The CDR3 is 15 residues long. Germline loops: CDR1 MNHEY, CDR2 SVGAGI. The CDR3 DNA reads TGTGCCAGCAGTTACCACGGGACAGAAGGCGACGAGCAGTACTTC. It yields the protein CASSYHGTEGDEQYF.

The rearrangement links TRBV10-2 to TRBJ2-7, with TRBD1 matching over 9 bases. The CDR3 consists of 13 residues. The trim removed 7 bases at V and 4 bases at J, leaving 5 bases unmatched. CDR1 WSHSY and CDR2 SAAADI come from the germline V gene. In DNA form, the CDR3 reads TGCGCCAGCACGGGACAGGGTAAATACGAGCAGTACTTC. Translating gives CASTGQGKYEQYF.

The CDR3 protein is CAISNPVFGIEQFF. The CDR3 DNA reads TGTGCCATCAGCAATCCGGTTTTTGGCATTGAGCAGTTCTTC. The chain combines TRBV10-3 with TRBJ2-1; D call uncertain. V lost 6 bases to trimming and J lost 9 bases, with 18 bases between them. Looked up from germline, CDR1 is ENHRY and CDR2 is SYGVKD. This CDR3 region has 14 residues.

The V and J genes are TRBV10-3 and TRBJ2-3; 7 nucleotides align to TRBD2. After removal of 3 bases from V and 5 bases from J, the junction contained 14 bases not matched to a gene. This CDR3 is built from 17 residues. Germline assignment: CDR1 ENHRY and CDR2 SYGVKD. The CDR3 DNA reads TGTGCCATCAGTGATGACCCTACGGACACGGGGGGAGATACGCAGTATTTT. This codes for CAISDDPTDTGGDTQYF.

This chain uses TRBV2 with TRBJ1-5; a weak D match, TRBD1 (5 bases). Trimming took off 3 bases at V and 4 bases at J, with 16 bases between the two ends. Germline V gene data show CDR1 as SNHLY and CDR2 as FYNNEI. The CDR3 totals 16 residues. CDR3 nucleotide sequence: TGTGCCAGCAGTGAGCGGACACTAGAGGAAAATCAGCCCCAGCATTTT. It encodes CASSERTLEENQPQHF.

The CDR3 spells CATSLSPTNTGELFF. The CDR3 coding sequence is TGTGCCACCAGCCTGTCCCCGACGAACACCGGGGAGCTGTTTTTT. The chain joins TRBV15 to TRBJ2-2; D is ambiguous. The CDR3 has 15 amino acids. CDR1 is LNHNV and CDR2 is YYDKDF in the germline V gene (reference sequence). Trimming removed 5 bases from V and 0 bases from J, with 10 bases in between.

The chain couples TRBV9 to TRBJ2-1; D is tentatively TRBD1 or TRBD2 (5 bases each). The germline gives CDR1 SGDLS, CDR2 YYNGEE. V was clipped by 4 bases and J by 4 bases, with 12 bases between them. The CDR3 contains 14 residues. CDR3 sequence (DNA): TGTGCCAGCAGCCCCGGGACCCGATACAATGAGCAGTTCTTC. This gives the protein CASSPGTRYNEQFF. Using reference TRBV9 and TRBJ2-1 for the parts outside the CDR3, the full variable domain is DSGVTQTPKHLITATGQRVTLRCSPRSGDLSVYWYQQSLDQGLQFLIQYYNGEERAKGNILERFSAQQFPDLHSELNLSSLELGDSALYFCASSPGTRYNEQFFGPGTRLTVL.

This sequence joins TRBV4-1 and TRBJ2-1; D possibly corresponds to TRBD1 (6 bases). Per the germline V gene, CDR1 is MGHRA and CDR2 is YSYEKL. This CDR3 is 15 amino acids long. Trimming shortened V by 3 bases and J by 7 bases, and 16 bases separated the two germline ends. The CDR3 bases are TGCGCCAGCAGCCATGCCCAAGGACAGTTGAATGAGCAGTTCTTC. Residues: CASSHAQGQLNEQFF.

The gene calls are TRBV7-9 and TRBJ2-5, with D possibly TRBD2 on 5 matching bases. The CDR3 consists of 13 residues. Germline CDR1 is SEHNR and CDR2 is FQNEAQ (reference sequence). The V end lost 5 bases, the J end lost 2 bases, and 9 bases lay between the germline ends. The CDR3 region has the DNA TGTGCCAGCAGCCCATCGGGACAAGAGACCCAGTACTTC. Translating it yields CASSPSGQETQYF.

The V and J genes are TRBV28 and TRBJ2-7, with TRBD2 matching over 14 bases. Germline V lookup: CDR1 MDHEN, CDR2 SYDVKM. V lost 7 bases to trimming and J lost 0 bases; unmatched junction nucleotides: 11. The CDR3 is 18 residues long. The CDR3 loop is CASTRPGTSGRYSYEQYF. CDR3 in DNA: TGTGCCAGCACGAGACCCGGGACTAGCGGGAGATACTCCTACGAGCAGTACTTC.

This sequence joins TRBV5-1 and TRBJ2-1, with 9 nucleotides matching TRBD2. In germline, CDR1 is SGHRS, CDR2 YFSETQ. With 0 bases clipped from V and 8 bases from J, the junction kept 12 bases outside the gene matches. This CDR3 spans 17 amino acids. The CDR3 region has the DNA TGCGCCAGCAGCTTGGACCAGTTAGCGGGAGATTGGGATGAGCAGTTCTTC. It is translated as CASSLDQLAGDWDEQFF.